The clone carrying this TCR beta chain appeared a few times. Per the study methods: Estimates of nucleated cell counts were drawn from the amplification of reference gene primers. Clones were read by immunoSEQ multiplex PCR, and TCRdb kept only the in-frame ones, dropping some. The V and J calls and clone size come from that table; D and trimming were worked out from the DNA. Seen here are 180,000 or so clones, about 91% observed once, and the top ten hold roughly 3.7%. Trimming pared 6 bases from V and 8 bases from J, leaving 11 bases between. The CDR3 is made up of 11 amino acids. Germline V gene lookup returns CDR1 DFQATT and CDR2 SNEGSKA (reference sequence). The data were taken from a study of blood T cell repertoires in COVID-19. In the study overall: PBMCs, B-cell-depleted T cells, or T cells were the source of the cDNA or gDNA that made up the material.

J is TRBJ2-1 and V is TRBV20-1, with unresolved D. The sample consisted of peripheral blood. This TCR was recovered from a woman aged 25-40 years with acute or convalescent COVID-19. CDR3 region: CSAAEPDEQFF. CDR3 DNA sequence: TGCAGTGCAGCCGAGCCGGATGAGCAGTTCTTC.